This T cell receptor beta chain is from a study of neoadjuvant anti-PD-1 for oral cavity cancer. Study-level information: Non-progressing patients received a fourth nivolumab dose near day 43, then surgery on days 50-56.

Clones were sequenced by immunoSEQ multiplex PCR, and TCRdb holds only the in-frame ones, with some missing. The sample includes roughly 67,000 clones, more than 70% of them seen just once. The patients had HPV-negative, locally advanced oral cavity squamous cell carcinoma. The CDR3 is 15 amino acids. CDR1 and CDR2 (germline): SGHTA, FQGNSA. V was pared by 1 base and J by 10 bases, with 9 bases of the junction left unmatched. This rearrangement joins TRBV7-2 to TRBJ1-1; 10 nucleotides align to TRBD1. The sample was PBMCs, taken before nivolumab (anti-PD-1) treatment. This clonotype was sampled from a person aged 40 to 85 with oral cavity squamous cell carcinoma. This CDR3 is CASSLVGRDRGVAFF. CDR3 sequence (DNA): TGTGCCAGCAGCTTAGTCGGACGGGACAGGGGCGTAGCTTTCTTT.